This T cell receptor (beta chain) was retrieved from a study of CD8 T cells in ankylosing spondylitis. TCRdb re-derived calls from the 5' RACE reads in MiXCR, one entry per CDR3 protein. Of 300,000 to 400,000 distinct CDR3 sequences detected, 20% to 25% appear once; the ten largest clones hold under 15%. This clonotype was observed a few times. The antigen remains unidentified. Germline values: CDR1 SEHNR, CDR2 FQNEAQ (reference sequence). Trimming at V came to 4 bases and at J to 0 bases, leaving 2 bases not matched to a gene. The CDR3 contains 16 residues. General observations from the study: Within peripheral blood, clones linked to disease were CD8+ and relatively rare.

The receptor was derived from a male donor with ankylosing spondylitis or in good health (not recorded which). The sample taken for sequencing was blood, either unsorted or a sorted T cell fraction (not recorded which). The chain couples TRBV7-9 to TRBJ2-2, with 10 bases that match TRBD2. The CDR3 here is CASSSLAGANTGELFF. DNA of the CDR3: TGTGCCAGCAGCTCCCTAGCGGGGGCGAACACCGGGGAGCTGTTTTTT.